The present T cell receptor beta chain was sequenced within a study of blood T cell repertoires in COVID-19. The overall study: The origin of the acute and convalescent COVID-19 samples was the United States, Italy and Spain. Nucleic acid was either cDNA or gDNA, and it came from T cells, B-cell-depleted T cells, or PBMCs.

As originally analysed: Estimated nucleated cell counts came from reference gene primer amplification. Produced via immunoSEQ multiplex PCR; TCRdb's table is partial and in-frame only. The DNA gave D and trimming, while V, J and clone size come from that table. The sample holds 56,000 or so clones, roughly nine tenths seen once. The CDR3 contains 15 residues. Germline lookup yields CDR1 MGHRA and CDR2 YSYEKL. V was clipped by 1 base and J by 8 bases, with 17 bases between them. The chain has TRBV4-1 and TRBJ1-2; D might be TRBD1 (5 bases). The origin of this receptor is a human donor in a cohort sampled during active COVID-19. The source material was peripheral blood. CDR3 protein: CASSQVGVVLRGYTF. The CDR3 nucleotides read TGCGCCAGCAGCCAAGTAGGGGTCGTCCTTAGGGGCTACACCTTC.